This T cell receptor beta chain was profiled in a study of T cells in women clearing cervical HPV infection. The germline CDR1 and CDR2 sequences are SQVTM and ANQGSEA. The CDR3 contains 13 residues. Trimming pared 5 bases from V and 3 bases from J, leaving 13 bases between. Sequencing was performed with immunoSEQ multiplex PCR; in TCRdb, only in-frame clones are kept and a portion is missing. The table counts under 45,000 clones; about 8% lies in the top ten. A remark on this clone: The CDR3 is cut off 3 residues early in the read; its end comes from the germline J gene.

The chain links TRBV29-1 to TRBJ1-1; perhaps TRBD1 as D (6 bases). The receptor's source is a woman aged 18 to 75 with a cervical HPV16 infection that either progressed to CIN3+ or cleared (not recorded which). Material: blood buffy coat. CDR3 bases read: TGCAGCGTTACCTGGGGGCGGGACACTGAA. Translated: CSVTWGRDTE. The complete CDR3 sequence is CSVTWGRDTEAFF.